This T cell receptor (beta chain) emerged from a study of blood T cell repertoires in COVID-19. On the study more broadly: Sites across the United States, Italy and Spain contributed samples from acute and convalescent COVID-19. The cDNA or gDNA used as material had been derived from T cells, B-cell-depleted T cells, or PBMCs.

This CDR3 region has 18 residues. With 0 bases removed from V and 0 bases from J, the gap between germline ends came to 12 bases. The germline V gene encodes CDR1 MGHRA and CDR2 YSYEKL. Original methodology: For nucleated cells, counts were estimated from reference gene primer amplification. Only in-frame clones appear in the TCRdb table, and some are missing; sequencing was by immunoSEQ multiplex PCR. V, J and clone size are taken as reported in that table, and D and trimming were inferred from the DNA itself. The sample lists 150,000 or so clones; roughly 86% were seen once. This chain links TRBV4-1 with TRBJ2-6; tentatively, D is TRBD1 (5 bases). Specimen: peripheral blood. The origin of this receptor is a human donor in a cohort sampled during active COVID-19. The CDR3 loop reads CASSQETEAHSGANVLTF. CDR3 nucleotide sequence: TGCGCCAGCAGCCAAGAGACAGAAGCCCACTCTGGGGCCAACGTCCTGACTTTC.